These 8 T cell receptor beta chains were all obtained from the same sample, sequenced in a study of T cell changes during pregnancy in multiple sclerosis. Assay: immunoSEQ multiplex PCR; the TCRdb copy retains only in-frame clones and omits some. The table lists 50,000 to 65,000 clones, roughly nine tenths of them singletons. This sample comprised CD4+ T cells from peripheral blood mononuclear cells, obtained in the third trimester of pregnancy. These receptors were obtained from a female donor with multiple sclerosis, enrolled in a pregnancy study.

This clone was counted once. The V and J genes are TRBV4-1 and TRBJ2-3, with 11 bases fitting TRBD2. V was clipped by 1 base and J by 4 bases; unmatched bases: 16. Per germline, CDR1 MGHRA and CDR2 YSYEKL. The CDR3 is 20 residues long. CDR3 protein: CASSQVETSGTASVADTQYF. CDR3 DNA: TGCGCCAGCAGCCAAGTAGAGACTAGCGGGACCGCATCCGTCGCAGATACGCAGTATTTT.

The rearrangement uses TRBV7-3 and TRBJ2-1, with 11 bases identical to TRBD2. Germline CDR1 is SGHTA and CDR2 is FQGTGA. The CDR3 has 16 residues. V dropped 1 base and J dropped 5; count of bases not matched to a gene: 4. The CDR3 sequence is CASSLNPSGRHNEQFF. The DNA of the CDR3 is TGTGCCAGCAGCTTAAACCCTAGCGGGAGGCACAATGAGCAGTTCTTC.

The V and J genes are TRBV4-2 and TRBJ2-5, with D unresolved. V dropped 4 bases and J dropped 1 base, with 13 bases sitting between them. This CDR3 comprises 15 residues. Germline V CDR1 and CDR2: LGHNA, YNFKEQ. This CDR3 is CASSPEERFQETQYF. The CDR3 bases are TGTGCCAGCAGCCCAGAGGAGAGGTTCCAAGAGACCCAGTACTTC.

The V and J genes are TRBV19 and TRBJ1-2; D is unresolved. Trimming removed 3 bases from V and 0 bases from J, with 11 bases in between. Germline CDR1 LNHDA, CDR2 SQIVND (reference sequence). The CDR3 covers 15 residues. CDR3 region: CASSIGGQTNYGYTF. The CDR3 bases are TGTGCCAGTAGTATTGGAGGGCAAACTAACTATGGCTACACCTTC.

The CDR3 reads CASSPDSYGYTF. DNA of the CDR3: TGTGCCAGCAGCCCGGACAGCTATGGCTACACCTTC. The chain has TRBV5-8 and TRBJ1-2; possible D gene TRBD1, 6 bases. The germline V gene encodes CDR1 SGHTS and CDR2 YDEGEE. The V end lost 4 bases, the J end lost 4 bases, and 8 bases lay between the germline ends. The CDR3 consists of 12 residues.

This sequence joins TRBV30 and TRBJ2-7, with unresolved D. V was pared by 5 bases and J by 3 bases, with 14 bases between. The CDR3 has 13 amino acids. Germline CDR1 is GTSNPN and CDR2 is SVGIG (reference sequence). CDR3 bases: TGTGCCTGGGAAGCGACCCTTGGCTACGAGCAGTACTTC. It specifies CAWEATLGYEQYF. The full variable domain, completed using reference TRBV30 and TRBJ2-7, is SQTIHQWPATLVQPVGSPLSLECTVEGTSNPNLYWYRQAAGRGLQLLFYSVGIGQISSEVPQNLSASRPQDRQFILSSKKLLLSDSGFYLCAWEATLGYEQYFGPGTRLTVT.

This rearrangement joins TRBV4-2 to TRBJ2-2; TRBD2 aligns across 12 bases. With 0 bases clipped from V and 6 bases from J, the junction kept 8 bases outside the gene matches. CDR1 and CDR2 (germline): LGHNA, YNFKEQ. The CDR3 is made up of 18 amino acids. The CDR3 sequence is CASSQDSLAGGPAGELFF. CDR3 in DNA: TGTGCCAGCAGCCAAGATTCGCTAGCGGGGGGGCCGGCCGGGGAGCTGTTTTTT.

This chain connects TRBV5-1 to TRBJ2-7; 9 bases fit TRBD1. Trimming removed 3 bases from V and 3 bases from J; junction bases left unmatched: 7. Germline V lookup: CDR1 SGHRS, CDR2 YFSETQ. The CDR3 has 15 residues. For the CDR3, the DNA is TGCGCCAGCAGCTGGGGGGGACAGGGTCTCTACGAGCAGTACTTC. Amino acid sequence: CASSWGGQGLYEQYF.